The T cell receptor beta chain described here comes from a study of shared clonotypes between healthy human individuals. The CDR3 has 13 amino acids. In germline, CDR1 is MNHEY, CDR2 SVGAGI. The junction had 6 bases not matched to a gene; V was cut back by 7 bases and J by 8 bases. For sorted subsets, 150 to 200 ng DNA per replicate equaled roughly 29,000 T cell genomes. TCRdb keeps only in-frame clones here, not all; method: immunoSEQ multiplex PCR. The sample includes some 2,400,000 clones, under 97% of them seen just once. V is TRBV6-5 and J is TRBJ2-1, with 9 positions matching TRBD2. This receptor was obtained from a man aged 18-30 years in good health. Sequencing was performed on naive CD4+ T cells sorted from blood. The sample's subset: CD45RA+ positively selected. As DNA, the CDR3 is TGTGCCAGCAAGGGGACTAGCACCCATGAGCAGTTCTTC. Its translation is CASKGTSTHEQFF.